The next 10 T cell receptor beta chains were all read from a single sample in a study of CD4 T cells in relation to SARS-CoV-2 and coronaviruses. Unexposed donor CD4+ T cells date from about 2011-2018, before the COVID-19 pandemic. Isolation of CD4+ T cells took place after approximately 10 days in culture. Assay: immunoSEQ multiplex PCR; the TCRdb copy retains only in-frame clones and omits some. The profile shows just under 20,000 clones, around 80% of them singletons. These receptors lack a known antigen. The sequenced sample consisted of CD4+ T cells from PBMCs, cultured in vitro. The receptors shown here come from a human donor in good health.

The rearrangement uses TRBV5-4 and TRBJ2-1; D gene uncertain. Germline CDR1 SGHNT, CDR2 YYREEE (reference sequence). CDR3 length equals 13 residues. Trimming shortened V by 1 base and J by 8 bases, and 10 bases separated the two germline ends. CDR3 loop: CASSLYSADEQFF. The CDR3 DNA reads TGTGCCAGCAGCTTGTATTCTGCGGATGAGCAGTTCTTC.

The chain has TRBV9 and TRBJ1-5; D gene uncertain. The length of the CDR3 is 15 residues. V lost 4 bases, J lost 3 bases, and 14 bases lay in between. Germline V lookup: CDR1 SGDLS, CDR2 YYNGEE. The CDR3 DNA sequence: TGTGCCAGCAGCTCGACCCCAACTCCCAATCAGCCCCAGCATTTT. Protein: CASSSTPTPNQPQHF.

The chain employs TRBV3-1 (or the pseudogene TRBV3-2) and TRBJ1-1; D remains ambiguous. Germline V gene lookup returns CDR1 LGHDT and CDR2 YNNKEL (reference sequence). The CDR3 runs to 14 residues. The V and J ends lost 1 base and 0 bases respectively, with 6 bases between them. CDR3 sequence: CASSQARVNTEAFF. CDR3 DNA sequence: TGTGCCAGCAGCCAAGCCCGGGTGAACACTGAAGCTTTCTTT.

The chain recombines TRBV6-2 or TRBV6-3 with TRBJ2-3; 10 bases are a match to TRBD2. This CDR3 contains 18 residues. V shed 2 bases and J 0 bases; nucleotides not matched to a gene: 8. Looked up from germline, CDR1 is MNHEY and CDR2 is SVGEGT. This CDR3 is CASSYTPGTSVSTDTQYF. CDR3 bases: TGTGCCAGCAGTTACACCCCCGGGACTAGCGTTAGCACAGATACGCAGTATTTT.

The V gene is TRBV11-2, the J gene TRBJ2-5, with 10 positions matching TRBD2. The CDR3 contains 15 residues. The V segment lost 1 base and the J segment 4 bases; nucleotides outside the gene matches: 3. The V gene's germline CDR1 is SGHAT and CDR2 FQNNGV. CDR3 amino acids: CASSLGSGRLETQYF. The CDR3 bases are TGTGCCAGCAGCTTAGGTAGCGGGAGGCTAGAGACCCAGTACTTC.

V is TRBV11-2 and J is TRBJ2-5; D call uncertain. Looked up from germline, CDR1 is SGHAT and CDR2 is FQNNGV. The V gene lost 5 bases and the J gene lost 3 bases, with 4 bases spanning the gap. The length of the CDR3 is 11 residues. The CDR3 DNA is TGTGCCAGCAGCAGGGAAGAGACCCAGTACTTC. This translates into CASSREETQYF.

This clone has just a few counts. CDR3 residues: CASRGQATEAFF. The CDR3 coding sequence is TGTGCCAGCCGCGGACAGGCCACTGAAGCTTTCTTT. V usage is TRBV19 and J usage is TRBJ1-1, with 7 bases identical to TRBD1. Germline CDR1 reads LNHDA; CDR2 reads SQIVND (reference sequence). Trimming cost V 9 bases and J 4 bases; bases outside gene matches: 5. The length of the CDR3 is 12 residues.

The V and J genes are TRBV6-5 and TRBJ2-7, with 10 bases aligning to TRBD1. The CDR3 covers 14 residues. V dropped 5 bases and J dropped 3; count of bases not matched to a gene: 4. In germline, CDR1 is MNHEY, CDR2 SVGAGI. This chain's CDR3 is CASSPRDRGYEQYF. As DNA, the CDR3 is TGTGCCAGCAGTCCCCGGGACAGGGGCTACGAGCAGTACTTC.

The gene calls are TRBV7-3 and TRBJ1-2, with D maybe TRBD1 (6 bases). This CDR3 is 15 amino acids long. Germline lookup yields CDR1 SGHTA and CDR2 FQGTGA. V lost 6 bases and J 5 bases, leaving 19 bases between the germline ends. CDR3 region: CASSPQGGIGYGYTF. The CDR3 nucleotides read TGTGCCAGCAGTCCACAGGGTGGGATTGGTTATGGCTACACCTTC.

The chain is built from TRBV5-1 and TRBJ2-3, with D perhaps TRBD1 (5 bases). V lost 3 bases and J 6 bases, leaving 26 bases between the germline ends. Germline CDR1 reads SGHRS; CDR2 reads YFSETQ. This CDR3 contains 18 residues. The CDR3 sequence is CASSWRPEQETRIDTQYF. CDR3 in DNA: TGCGCCAGCAGCTGGCGCCCCGAACAGGAGACCAGGATTGATACGCAGTATTTT.